These 23 T cell receptor beta chains originate from one sample sequenced in a study of T cells expressing NK-cell markers. TCRdb re-analyzed the 5' RACE reads; it lists each CDR3 protein once, without DNA. The sample's table shows 400,000 to 450,000 distinct CDR3 sequences. Sequencing was performed on blood T cells: a sorted CD56 or NKG2C T cell subset, CD4+ or CD8+ T cells, or bulk PBMC T cells (not recorded which). These receptors came from a woman aged 18 to 75 in good health.

The rearrangement joins TRBV28 to TRBJ2-1; there is no DNA to check the TCRdb D call of TRBD1. CDR3 length equals 19 residues. The germline gives CDR1 MDHEN, CDR2 SYDVKM. This CDR3 reads CASTALGQQSKKVYNEQFF. Together with reference TRBV28 and TRBJ2-1, the CDR3 gives the full variable domain: DVKVTQSSRYLVKRTGEKVFLECVQDMDHENMFWYRQDPGLGLRLIYFSYDVKMKEKGDIPEGYSVSREKKERFSLILESASTNQTSMYLCASTALGQQSKKVYNEQFFGPGTRLTVL.

The gene calls are TRBV7-9 and TRBJ2-5. The CDR3 loop spans 14 amino acids. In germline, CDR1 is SEHNR, CDR2 FQNEAQ (reference sequence). CDR3 region: CASSLELGRETQYF.

V is TRBV6-2 or TRBV6-3 and J is TRBJ2-2; no DNA is available, so the TRBD1 call from TCRdb remains unchecked. The CDR3 totals 15 residues. Germline values: CDR1 MNHEY, CDR2 SVGEGT. This CDR3 reads CASSRGQGSIGELFF.

The V and J genes are TRBV7-2 and TRBJ2-2; TCRdb picks TRBD1, but there is no DNA to check that call. This CDR3 has 14 residues. The germline V gene encodes CDR1 SGHTA and CDR2 FQGNSA. CDR3 sequence: CASSKRDPPGELFF.

The V gene is TRBV7-9, the J gene TRBJ2-7; TCRdb's D gene call, TRBD1, goes unchecked for lack of DNA. The CDR3 is 16 residues long. Germline V lookup: CDR1 SEHNR, CDR2 FQNEAQ (reference sequence). The CDR3 spells CASSSGLMEPPYEQYF.

The chain recombines TRBV28 with TRBJ2-7; the D call from TCRdb, TRBD1, cannot be confirmed without DNA. The CDR3 runs to 15 residues. CDR1 MDHEN and CDR2 SYDVKM come from the germline V gene. CDR3: CASTASTGGYYEQYF.

V and J are TRBV7-3 and TRBJ2-1. The CDR3 has 12 amino acids. Germline CDR1 is SGHTA and CDR2 is FQGTGA. The CDR3 protein is CASSSELNEQFF.

The genes are TRBV19 and TRBJ2-5; the D call from TCRdb, TRBD2, cannot be confirmed without DNA. Germline CDR1 LNHDA, CDR2 SQIVND (reference sequence). CDR3 size: 16 residues. Here the CDR3 reads CASSIEASGGRETQYF.

The chain is built from TRBV19 and TRBJ2-1; no DNA is available, so the TRBD1 call from TCRdb remains unchecked. The CDR3 covers 14 residues. Per germline, CDR1 LNHDA and CDR2 SQIVND (reference sequence). This CDR3 reads CASRKGPSYNEQFF.

V is TRBV7-3 and J is TRBJ2-7. The CDR3 spans 14 residues. Per the germline V gene, CDR1 is SGHTA and CDR2 is FQGTGA. The CDR3 sequence is CASSLSAGSYEQYF.

The chain employs TRBV5-1 and TRBJ2-2; TCRdb calls TRBD1, which cannot be checked without DNA. CDR1 is SGHRS, CDR2 YFSETQ, per germline. This CDR3 comprises 15 residues. CDR3 in amino acids: CASSQQSGGAGELFF.

J is TRBJ2-3 and V is TRBV5-1; the TCRdb call, TRBD2, lacks DNA for checking. The CDR3 consists of 13 residues. Germline V gene data show CDR1 as SGHRS and CDR2 as YFSETQ. CDR3 amino acids: CASSSREGDTQYF.

The chain joins TRBV27 to TRBJ2-1; lacking DNA, the TRBD1 call made by TCRdb goes unchecked. In germline, CDR1 is MNHEY, CDR2 SMNVEV (reference sequence). CDR3 length equals 14 residues. This CDR3 reads CASSLGQGMSEQFF.

The chain joins TRBV9 to TRBJ2-7; no DNA is available, so the TRBD1 call from TCRdb remains unchecked. CDR3 length equals 14 residues. CDR1 is SGDLS, CDR2 YYNGEE, per germline. This chain's CDR3 is CASSVGAGGYEQYF. The full variable domain, rest sourced from reference TRBV9 and TRBJ2-7, is DSGVTQTPKHLITATGQRVTLRCSPRSGDLSVYWYQQSLDQGLQFLIQYYNGEERAKGNILERFSAQQFPDLHSELNLSSLELGDSALYFCASSVGAGGYEQYFGPGTRLTVT.

V usage is TRBV15 and J usage is TRBJ1-2; absent DNA, TCRdb's TRBD1 call cannot be checked. Germline V gene data show CDR1 as LNHNV and CDR2 as YYDKDF (reference sequence). The CDR3 spans 14 residues. CDR3 residues: CATSRDTGPYGYTF.

The chain employs TRBV6-1 and TRBJ2-4; TCRdb's D gene call, TRBD1, goes unchecked for lack of DNA. This CDR3 contains 14 residues. In germline, CDR1 is MNHNS, CDR2 SASEGT. This CDR3 is CASTATGDINIQYF.

The V call is TRBV20-1, the J call TRBJ2-6; TCRdb indicates TRBD2, and absent DNA this call remains unverified. The CDR3 is made up of 15 amino acids. Germline V CDR1 and CDR2: DFQATT, SNEGSKA (reference sequence). The CDR3 is CSAIAGPSGANVLTF.

The chain uses TRBV29-1 and TRBJ1-1; the TCRdb call, TRBD1, lacks DNA for checking. CDR3 size: 13 residues. The germline V gene has CDR1 SQVTM and CDR2 ANQGSEA. The CDR3 sequence: CSSSDRLNTEAFF. Full variable domain (rest looked up from reference TRBV29-1 and TRBJ1-1): SAVISQKPSRDICQRGTSLTIQCQVDSQVTMMFWYRQQPGQSLTLIATANQGSEATYESGFVIDKFPISRPNLTFSTLTVSNMSPEDSSIYLCSSSDRLNTEAFFGQGTRLTVV.

The gene calls are TRBV11-2 and TRBJ2-1; lacking DNA, the TRBD2 call made by TCRdb goes unchecked. There are 18 residues in the CDR3. The germline CDR1 and CDR2 sequences are SGHAT and FQNNGV. The CDR3 loop reads CASSLGGLWASDNNEQFF.

This chain links TRBV20-1 with TRBJ1-6; checking the TCRdb D call of TRBD1 is not possible without DNA. Per germline, CDR1 DFQATT and CDR2 SNEGSKA (reference sequence). The CDR3 consists of 14 residues. The CDR3 sequence: CSANQDRGSSPLHF.

This sequence joins TRBV2 and TRBJ2-3. The CDR3 has 15 residues. Per germline, CDR1 SNHLY and CDR2 FYNNEI. The CDR3 region is CASSEALLPGQGQYF.

This rearrangement joins TRBV12-3 or TRBV12-4 to TRBJ2-1; TCRdb's D call of TRBD1 is untestable without DNA. The CDR3 consists of 14 residues. The CDR3 sequence: CASSLGQGVDEQFF.

V is TRBV6-4 and J is TRBJ2-1; there is no DNA to check the TCRdb D call of TRBD2. Germline CDR1 reads MRHNA; CDR2 reads SNTAGT. This CDR3 has 15 amino acids. The CDR3 here is CASSAGGIPGNEQFF.